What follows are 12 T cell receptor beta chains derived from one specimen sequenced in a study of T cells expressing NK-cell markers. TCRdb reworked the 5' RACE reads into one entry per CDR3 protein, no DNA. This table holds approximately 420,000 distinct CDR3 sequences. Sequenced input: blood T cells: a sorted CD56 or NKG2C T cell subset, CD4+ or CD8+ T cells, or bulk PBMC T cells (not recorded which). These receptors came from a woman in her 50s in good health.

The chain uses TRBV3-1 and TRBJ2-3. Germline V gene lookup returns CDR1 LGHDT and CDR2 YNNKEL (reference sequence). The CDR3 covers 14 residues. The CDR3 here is CASSRGPITDTQYF.

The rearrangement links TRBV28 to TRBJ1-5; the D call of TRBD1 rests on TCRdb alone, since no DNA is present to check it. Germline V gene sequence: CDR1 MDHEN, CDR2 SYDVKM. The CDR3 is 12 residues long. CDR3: CASSWGFQPQHF.

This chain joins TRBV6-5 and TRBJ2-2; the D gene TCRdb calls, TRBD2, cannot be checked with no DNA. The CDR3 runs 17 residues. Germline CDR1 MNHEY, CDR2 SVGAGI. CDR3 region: CASSYPISGPAGGELFF.

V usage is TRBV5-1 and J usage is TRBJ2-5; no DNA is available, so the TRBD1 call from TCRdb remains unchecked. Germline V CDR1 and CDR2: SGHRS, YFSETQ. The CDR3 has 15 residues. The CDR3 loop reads CASSWGTPEAETQYF.

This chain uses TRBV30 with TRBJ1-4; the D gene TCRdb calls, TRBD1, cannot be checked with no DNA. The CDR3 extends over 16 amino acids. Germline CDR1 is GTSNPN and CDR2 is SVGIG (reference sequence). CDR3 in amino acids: CAWSDFRTGSNEKLFF.

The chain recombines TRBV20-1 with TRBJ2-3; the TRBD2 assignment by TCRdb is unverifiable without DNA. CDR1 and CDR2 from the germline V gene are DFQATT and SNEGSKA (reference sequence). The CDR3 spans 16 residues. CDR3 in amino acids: CSAPKHSGRAADTQYF.

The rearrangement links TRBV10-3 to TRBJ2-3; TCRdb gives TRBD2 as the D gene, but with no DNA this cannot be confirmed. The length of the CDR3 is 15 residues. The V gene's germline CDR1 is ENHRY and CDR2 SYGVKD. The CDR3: CAIKSTHPGTDTQYF.

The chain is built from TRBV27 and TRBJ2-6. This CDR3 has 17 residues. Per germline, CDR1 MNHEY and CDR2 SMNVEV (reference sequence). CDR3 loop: CASSLGVGISGANVLTF.

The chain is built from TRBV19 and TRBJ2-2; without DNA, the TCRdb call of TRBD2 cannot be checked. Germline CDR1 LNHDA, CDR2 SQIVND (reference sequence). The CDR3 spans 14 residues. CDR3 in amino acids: CATMEGLGTGELFF. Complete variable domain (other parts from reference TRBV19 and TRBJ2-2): DGGITQSPKYLFRKEGQNVTLSCEQNLNHDAMYWYRQDPGQGLRLIYYSQIVNDFQKGDIAEGYSVSREKKESFPLTVTSAQKNPTAFYLCATMEGLGTGELFFGEGSRLTVL.

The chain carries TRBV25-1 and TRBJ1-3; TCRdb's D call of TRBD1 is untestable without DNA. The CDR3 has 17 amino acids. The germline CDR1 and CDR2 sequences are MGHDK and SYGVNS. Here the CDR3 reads CASSVGTGTNSGNTIYF. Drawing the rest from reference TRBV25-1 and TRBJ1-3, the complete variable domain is EADIYQTPRYLVIGTGKKITLECSQTMGHDKMYWYQQDPGMELHLIHYSYGVNSTEKGDLSSESTVSRIRTEHFPLTLESARPSHTSQYLCASSVGTGTNSGNTIYFGEGSWLTVV.

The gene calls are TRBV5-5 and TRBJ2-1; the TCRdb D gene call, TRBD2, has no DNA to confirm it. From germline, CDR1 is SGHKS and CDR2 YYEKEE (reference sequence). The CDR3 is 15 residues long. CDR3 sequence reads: CASSLVAGGSDEQFF.

CDR3 in amino acids: CASSPRTSGWNEQFF. The rearrangement joins TRBV7-9 to TRBJ2-1; without DNA, the TCRdb call of TRBD2 cannot be checked. Germline V gives CDR1 SEHNR, CDR2 FQNEAQ (reference sequence). The length of the CDR3 is 15 residues.